The following is a TCR beta chain sequence with its context. Its antigen is undetermined. The Oncomine TCR Beta short-read assay sequenced DNA from cultured CD4+ T cells. It was cultured CD4+ T cells from which genomic DNA was extracted. TCRdb ran MiXCR on the PCR reads and lists one entry per CDR3 protein. The sample lists 9,500 to 10,000 distinct CDR3 sequences, 50% to 65% occurring once. This record belongs to a study of vaccination and CD4 T cells after COVID-19. Study context: Convalescent participants consisted of six males and four females, two being Hispanic. Study observations and caveats: Researchers report that 304 of 307 vaccine-specific clones in convalescent patients proved spike mono-reactive.

Specified treatment: approximately 11-day PBMC culture with coronavirus spike peptide pools or control peptides (ViraFEST assay). Each of days 3 and 7 saw half the medium replaced by fresh IL-2 medium. The CDR3 length is 15 residues. V was clipped by 5 bases and J by 0 bases, with 13 bases between them. Germline V CDR1 and CDR2: MDHEN, SYDVKM. The chain recombines TRBV28 with TRBJ2-5; no clear D. Sequenced sample: CD4+ T cells from blood, cultured in vitro. This TCR was sampled from a human donor who had recovered from COVID-19. The CDR3 DNA reads TGTGCCAGCAGTCCAGTATCGGGCTACCAAGAGACCCAGTACTTC. As protein: CASSPVSGYQETQYF.